The sequence of this T cell receptor beta chain was determined in a study of cytomegalovirus exposure and HLA in healthy donors. The primer mix had 60 Vbeta and 13 Jbeta primers. Measured with immunoSEQ multiplex PCR; TCRdb has only the in-frame clones, and not every one. The repertoire has approximately 200,000 clones, over 65% of them found once; the top ten carry around 0.1%. With regard to this clone: Its antigen is unidentified.

Study results and caveats: A further, later analysis showed that HLA-associated TCR beta chains (compared with equally common others) were more clonally expanded. Accurate prediction of most subjects' HLA-A and HLA-B alleles from TCR beta sequences was reported.

Donors in the study were healthy people who gave bone marrow. V dropped 2 bases and J dropped 2 bases, with 8 bases sitting between them. This CDR3 contains 14 residues. CDR1 is WSHSY, CDR2 SAAADI, per germline. Material for sequencing was PBMCs. The gene calls are TRBV10-2 and TRBJ2-3; maybe TRBD1 (5 bases). This clonotype originated in a boy under 10 years old in good health and CMV-seronegative. The CDR3 protein is CASSEGAVTDTQYF. CDR3 DNA: TGCGCCAGCAGTGAGGGGGCAGTCACAGATACGCAGTATTTT.